The entry below gives a single TCR beta chain sequence along with its context. What it binds is not known. The data stem from a study of T cells in Graves' hyperthyroidism and ophthalmopathy. The CDR3 has 13 residues. The germline CDR1 and CDR2 sequences are DFQATT and SNEGSKA (reference sequence). Between the trimmed V and J ends, which lost 3 bases and 4 bases, there was a span of 9 bases. Regarding the study as a whole: Expanded thyroid clonotypes (above 0.001) were mostly also found in blood.

Lactation, pregnancy, other autoimmune disease or uncontrolled infection led to exclusion of patients. Each diagnosis was grounded in clinical symptoms, serum thyroxine and TRAb, thyroid ultrasound, and orbital computed tomography. Amplified TCR beta CDR3 regions derived from RNA transcripts. HTBI primers were employed in a first-round RT-PCR of the TCR CDR3. TCRdb redid the calling of the multiplex PCR reads with MiXCR, one entry per CDR3 protein. Here the sample spans 550,000 to 700,000 distinct CDR3 sequences, roughly 46% being singletons. The sequence was obtained from an adult woman with Graves' disease, either hyperthyroidism or ophthalmopathy (not recorded which). This chain joins TRBV20-1 and TRBJ1-4; a weak D match, TRBD1 (6 bases). Sequenced: peripheral blood or thyroid tissue (not recorded which). The CDR3 reads CSASGQNNEKLFF. The CDR3 DNA sequence: TGCAGTGCTAGTGGACAGAATAATGAAAAACTGTTTTTT.